Detailed here is one TCR beta chain. Its target is not known. The data were obtained in a study of T cell responses to AZD1222 COVID-19 vaccine. Broader study findings: Mostly white British, mostly female donors; authors suggested clonal diversity may be underestimated. Sampling that yielded the repertoires occurred only after the peak T cell response. A reported finding is that nearly half of spike-specific TCRs target unmutated variant regions. The span of vaccine-associated CD4 TCRs extended across spike, with dominance at 160-218 and 743-854.

V was clipped by 5 bases and J by 3 bases, with 10 bases between them. The CDR3 is made up of 13 amino acids. The repertoire was sequenced with immunoSEQ multiplex PCR; TCRdb's copy has only in-frame clones and lacks some. This table holds about 120,000 clones, approximately 94% found once. The clonotype was recovered from an adult who received the AZD1222 COVID-19 vaccine. The input for sequencing was peripheral blood, taken 28 days after the second AZD1222 dose. The gene calls are TRBV12-3 or TRBV12-4 and TRBJ2-5; D is possibly TRBD2 (6 bases). CDR3 loop: CASSPPGEETQYF. The DNA for the CDR3 is TGTGCCAGCAGTCCACCGGGGGAAGAGACCCAGTACTTC.